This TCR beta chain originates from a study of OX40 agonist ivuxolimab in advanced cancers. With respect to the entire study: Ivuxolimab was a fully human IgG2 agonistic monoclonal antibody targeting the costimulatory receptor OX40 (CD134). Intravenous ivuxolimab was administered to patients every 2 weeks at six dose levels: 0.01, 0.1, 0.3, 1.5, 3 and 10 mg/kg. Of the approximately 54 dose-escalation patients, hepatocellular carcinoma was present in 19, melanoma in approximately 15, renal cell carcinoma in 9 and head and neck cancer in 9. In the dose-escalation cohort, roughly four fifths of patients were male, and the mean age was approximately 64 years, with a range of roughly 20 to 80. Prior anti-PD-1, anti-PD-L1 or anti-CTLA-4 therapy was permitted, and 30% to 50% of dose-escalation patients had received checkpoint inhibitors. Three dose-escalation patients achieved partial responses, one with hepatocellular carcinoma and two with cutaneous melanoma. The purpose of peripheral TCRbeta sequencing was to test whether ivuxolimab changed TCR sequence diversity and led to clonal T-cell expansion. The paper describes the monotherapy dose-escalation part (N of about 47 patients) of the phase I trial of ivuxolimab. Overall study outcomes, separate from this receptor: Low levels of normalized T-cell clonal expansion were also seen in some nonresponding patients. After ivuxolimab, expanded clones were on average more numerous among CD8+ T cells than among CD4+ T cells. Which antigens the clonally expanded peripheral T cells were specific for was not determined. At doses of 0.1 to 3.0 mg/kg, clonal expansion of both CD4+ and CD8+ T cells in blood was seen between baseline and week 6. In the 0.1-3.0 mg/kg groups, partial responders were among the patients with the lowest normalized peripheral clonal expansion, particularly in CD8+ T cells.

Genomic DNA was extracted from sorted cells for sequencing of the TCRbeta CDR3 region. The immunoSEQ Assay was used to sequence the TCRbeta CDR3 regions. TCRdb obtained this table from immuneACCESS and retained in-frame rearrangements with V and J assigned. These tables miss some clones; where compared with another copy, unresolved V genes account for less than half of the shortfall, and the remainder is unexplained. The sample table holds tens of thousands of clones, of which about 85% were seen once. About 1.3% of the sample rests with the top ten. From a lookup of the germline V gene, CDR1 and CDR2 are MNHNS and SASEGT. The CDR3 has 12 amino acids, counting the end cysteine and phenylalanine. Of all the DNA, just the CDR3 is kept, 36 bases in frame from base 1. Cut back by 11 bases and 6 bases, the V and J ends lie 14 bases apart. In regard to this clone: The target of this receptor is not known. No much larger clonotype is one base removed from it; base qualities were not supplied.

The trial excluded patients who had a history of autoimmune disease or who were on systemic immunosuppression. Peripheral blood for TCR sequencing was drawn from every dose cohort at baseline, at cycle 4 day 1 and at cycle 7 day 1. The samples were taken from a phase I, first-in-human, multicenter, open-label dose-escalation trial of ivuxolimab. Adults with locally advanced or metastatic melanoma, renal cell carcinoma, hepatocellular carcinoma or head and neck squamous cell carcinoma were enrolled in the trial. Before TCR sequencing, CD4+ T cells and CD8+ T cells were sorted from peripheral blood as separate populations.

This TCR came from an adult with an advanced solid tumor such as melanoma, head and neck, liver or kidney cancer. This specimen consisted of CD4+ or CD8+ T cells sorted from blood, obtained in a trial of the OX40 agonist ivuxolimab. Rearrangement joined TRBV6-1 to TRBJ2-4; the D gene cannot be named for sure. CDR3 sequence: CAAGPGLNIQYF. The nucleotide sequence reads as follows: TGTGCCGCCGGGCCCGGCCTAAACATTCAGTACTTC.